These 18 T cell receptor beta chains originate from one sample sequenced in a study of T cell clonality in common variable immunodeficiency. Some clones are missing from TCRdb's copy, which holds only in-frame ones; the method was immunoSEQ multiplex PCR. Recorded here are roughly 50,000 clones, none singletons. Sequenced material: peripheral blood mononuclear cells. All receptors come from a person aged 18 to 70 in good health.

This clone has at least ten counts. The read ends 3 residues early relative to the CDR3; the germline J gene fills the gap. This sequence joins TRBV6-2 or TRBV6-3 and TRBJ2-6; 9 bases align to TRBD1. Looked up from germline, CDR1 is MNHEY and CDR2 is SVGEGT. V dropped 4 bases and J dropped 2; count of bases not matched to a gene: 6. The CDR3 has 17 residues. CDR3 DNA (partial): TGTGCCAGCAGTTTGTACAGGGGGCTTCCTGGGGCCAACGTC. Encoded protein: CASSLYRGLPGANV. The CDR3 reads in full as CASSLYRGLPGANVLTF.

The table lists this clone with many counts. From the germline J gene comes the end of the CDR3, since the read stops 3 residues before it. This chain connects TRBV7-8 to TRBJ1-4; D might be TRBD1 (6 bases). The V gene's germline CDR1 is SGHVS and CDR2 FQNEAQ. V shed 1 base and J shed 4 bases, with 10 bases lying between them. The CDR3 length is 15 residues. CDR3 bases read: TGTGCCAGCAGCTTAGATGGACAGAGTAATGAAAAA. It codes for CASSLDGQSNEK. The CDR3 in its entirety is CASSLDGQSNEKLFF.

This clone was seen repeatedly, ten times or more. The read ends 3 residues early relative to the CDR3; the germline J gene fills the gap. V usage is TRBV20-1 and J usage is TRBJ2-2; unclear D gene. The CDR3 covers 13 residues. The germline V gene has CDR1 DFQATT and CDR2 SNEGSKA (reference sequence). The V gene lost 3 bases and the J gene lost 0 bases, with 5 bases spanning the gap. The DNA read from the CDR3 is TGCAGTGCTAGCTCGTCGAACACCGGGGAG. Translating gives CSASSSNTGE. The complete CDR3 protein is CSASSSNTGELFF.

This clone was recorded at least ten times. From the germline J gene comes the end of the CDR3, since the read stops 3 residues before it. This chain connects TRBV20-1 to TRBJ2-7, with 8 bases that match TRBD2. The germline V gene has CDR1 DFQATT and CDR2 SNEGSKA (reference sequence). J gave up 5 bases and V 3 bases, and 15 bases lay outside the gene matches. This CDR3 has 16 residues. The CDR3: CSASSAGGPSFHEQYF. The sequenced part of the CDR3 DNA is TGCAGTGCTAGTTCTGCGGGAGGACCCTCCTTCCACGAG.

Turning to this clone: The sequenced fragment ends 3 residues before the CDR3 boundary, so the rest is inferred from the germline J gene. This rearrangement joins TRBV11-3 to TRBJ2-7; D uncertain. CDR3 length: 11 amino acids. Germline CDR1 SGHNT, CDR2 YENEEA. Trimming removed 3 bases from V and 2 bases from J, with 2 bases in between. The sequenced part of the CDR3 DNA is TGTGCCAGCAGCTTTACCTACGAG. Its protein is CASSFTYE. The complete CDR3 reads CASSFTYEQYF. Together with reference TRBV11-3 and TRBJ2-7, the CDR3 gives the full variable domain: EAGVVQSPRYKIIEKKQPVAFWCNPISGHNTLYWYLQNLGQGPELLIRYENEEAVDDSQLPKDRFSAERLKGVDSTLKIQPAELGDSAVYLCASSFTYEQYFGPGTRLTVT.

This clone was picked up many times. The CDR3 end falls 3 residues outside the read, so it is completed with the germline J gene. This chain uses TRBV14 with TRBJ2-1, with D hard to call. Germline assignment: CDR1 SGHDN and CDR2 FVKESK. The CDR3 length is 16 residues. Between the trimmed V and J ends, which lost 4 bases and 3 bases, there was a span of 16 bases. The CDR3 region is CASSRSTNYRYNEQFF. CDR3 bases read: TGTGCCAGCAGCCGATCGACCAACTACCGCTACAATGAG.

In its sample, this clone was seen many times. From the germline J gene comes the end of the CDR3, since the read stops 3 residues before it. This sample also contains other DNA sequences that code for the same CDR3. V and J are TRBV7-3 and TRBJ2-7; 7 nucleotides agree with TRBD2. CDR1 and CDR2 (germline): SGHTA, FQGTGA. There are 14 residues in the CDR3. J lost 2 bases, V lost 2 bases, and 3 bases had no gene match. The part of the CDR3 DNA that was read is TGTGCCAGCAGCTTACTTAGCGGGCCCTACGAG. Translating it yields CASSLLSGPYE. From start to end, the CDR3 is CASSLLSGPYEQYF.

This clone was observed many times. The read finishes 3 residues shy of the CDR3 end, and the germline J gene is used to complete it. The chain uses TRBV19 and TRBJ1-1; 10 positions match TRBD1. CDR3 size: 15 residues. Looked up from germline, CDR1 is LNHDA and CDR2 is SQIVND (reference sequence). V was clipped by 5 bases and J by 1 base; unmatched bases: 4. The sequenced CDR3 bases are TGTGCCAGTAGTGCCCGGGACAGGGGGAACACTGAA. It specifies CASSARDRGNTE. The entire CDR3 protein is CASSARDRGNTEAFF.

The sample holds many counts of this clone. The read stops 3 residues short of the end of the CDR3; the missing end is completed from the germline J gene. The J gene is TRBJ2-1, the V gene TRBV27, with D possibly being TRBD2 (6 bases). V was trimmed by 5 bases and J by 9 bases, leaving 11 bases between them. The CDR3 extends over 12 amino acids. Germline loops: CDR1 MNHEY, CDR2 SMNVEV (reference sequence). This chain's CDR3 is CASSQLASEQFF. The CDR3 bases that were read are TGTGCCAGCAGTCAACTAGCTTCTGAG.

With regard to this clone: The missing CDR3 end, 3 residues past where the read stops, is filled in from the germline J gene. V gene TRBV20-1 combines with J gene TRBJ2-1; 7 nucleotides match TRBD1. This CDR3 contains 16 residues. The V gene's germline CDR1 is DFQATT and CDR2 SNEGSKA (reference sequence). J was trimmed by 3 bases and V by 4 bases; bases with no gene match: 12. The CDR3 here is CSATDRATFNYNEQFF. CDR3 DNA, as far as it was read: TGCAGTGCTACCGACAGGGCGACTTTTAACTACAATGAG.

This clone was seen many times. Sequencing ends 3 residues short of the CDR3 end; the germline J gene provides the rest. The genes are TRBV5-1 and TRBJ2-3; 8 nucleotides line up with TRBD2. This CDR3 is 15 amino acids long. The V gene end was trimmed by 1 base and the J gene end by 2 bases; junction bases not matched to a gene: 3. In germline, CDR1 is SGHRS, CDR2 YFSETQ. The CDR3: CASSLLRGDTDTQYF. The sequenced part of the CDR3 DNA is TGCGCCAGCAGCTTGCTGCGGGGGGACACAGATACG.

This clone was seen ten or more times. The read gets to within 3 residues of the CDR3 end, and the germline J gene fills in the rest. This chain connects TRBV20-1 to TRBJ2-5; 12 bases fit TRBD2. CDR3 size: 16 residues. Germline values: CDR1 DFQATT, CDR2 SNEGSKA (reference sequence). V shed 2 bases, J shed 5 bases, and the junction held 9 bases outside the gene matches. The CDR3 reads CSARRLAGGFGETQYF. The CDR3 DNA, read in part, is TGCAGTGCTAGAAGGCTAGCGGGAGGGTTCGGGGAGACC.

This clone has just a few counts. The observed sequence ends 3 residues before the CDR3 terminus, with the missing tail filled in from the germline J gene. V and J are TRBV11-1 and TRBJ2-5; 12 bases are shared with TRBD1. The germline CDR1 and CDR2 sequences are SGHAT and FQDESV (reference sequence). This CDR3 region has 15 residues. V was pared by 5 bases and J by 5 bases, with 6 bases of the junction left unmatched. CDR3 protein: CASSPRDRGLETQYF. The DNA read from the CDR3 is TGTGCCAGCAGCCCCAGGGACAGGGGGCTTGAGACC.

This clone has just a few counts. The DNA ends 3 residues before the CDR3 does, and the rest of the CDR3 is filled in from the germline J gene. This chain joins TRBV19 and TRBJ2-2, with a possible D match to TRBD1 (5 bases). Germline V CDR1 and CDR2: LNHDA, SQIVND (reference sequence). The CDR3 spans 15 residues. The CDR3: CASSIPTATNEKLFF. CDR3 DNA, as far as it was read: TGTGCCAGTAGTATCCCGACAGCAACTAATGAAAAG.

With respect to this clone: The read falls 3 residues short of the CDR3 end, and the missing part is taken from the germline J gene. The rearrangement uses TRBV6-2 or TRBV6-3 and TRBJ1-2; D gene unclear. Germline values: CDR1 MNHEY, CDR2 SVGEGT. The CDR3 spans 13 residues. The sequenced CDR3 bases are TGTGCCAGCAGTTACTCGAGGGTTTTGGAC. Its protein is CASSYSRVLD. The whole CDR3 sequence is CASSYSRVLDYTF.

This clone was recorded many times. Coverage ceases 3 residues before the CDR3 finishes, and the germline J gene fills in the end. The gene calls are TRBV19 and TRBJ2-3, with 9 positions matching TRBD2. V shed 5 bases and J 4 bases; nucleotides not matched to a gene: 7. In germline, CDR1 is LNHDA, CDR2 SQIVND (reference sequence). CDR3 length: 15 amino acids. Incomplete CDR3 DNA: TGTGCCAGTAGTCCAACTAGCGGGCCCTCAGATACG. As protein: CASSPTSGPSDT. The entire CDR3 protein reads CASSPTSGPSDTQYF.

In this sample, this clone turned up a few times. The CDR3 end is not reached by the read, which stops 3 residues before it; the germline J gene fills it in. The V and J genes are TRBV5-1 and TRBJ1-6; 8 nucleotides align to TRBD1. Germline CDR1 SGHRS, CDR2 YFSETQ. This CDR3 comprises 16 residues. Trimming took 0 bases from V and 8 from J; bases not matched to a gene: 7. The DNA read from the CDR3 is TGCGCCAGCAGCTTGGCCCGACAGGGGCCGGATTCACCC. This gives the protein CASSLARQGPDSP. The whole CDR3 reads CASSLARQGPDSPLHF.

This clone was seen many times. The CDR3 extends 3 residues past the end of the read, so its final part is completed from the germline J gene. The rearrangement joins TRBV29-1 to TRBJ1-1; no definite D call. Germline lookup yields CDR1 SQVTM and CDR2 ANQGSEA. The ends were cut back, 2 bases at V and 1 base at J, with 11 bases in the middle. The CDR3 sequence is 14 residues long. The CDR3 is CSVETWRQNTEAFF. Partial CDR3 DNA: TGCAGCGTTGAAACGTGGCGGCAGAACACTGAA.